This TCR beta chain was identified in a study of T-cell memory formation after mild COVID-19. Study summary: Across donors, TCR clusters were largely donor specific.

Germline CDR1 reads SGDLS; CDR2 reads YYNGEE. V lost 1 base and J lost 2, with 13 bases in between. This CDR3 region has 15 residues. This clonotype was counted between two and nine times. Its target is not known. General study points: The SARS-CoV-2 specificity of second-wave clones reaching peak at day 37 remained unverified. Researchers found some responding clones in pre-infection memory, a sign that cross-reactive memory joined.

The authors produced TCR alpha and TCR beta cDNA libraries with sample barcodes and UMIs by 5'RACE using constant-segment primers. TCRdb reanalysed the 5' RACE reads using MiXCR and keeps one entry per CDR3 protein. The sample lists 500,000 to 650,000 distinct CDR3 sequences, about 22% occurring once. Sequencing was performed on PBMCs or a T cell subset sorted from them (not recorded which). This TCR came from an adult woman who had mild COVID-19 (a few samples of this study predate the infection). Cell type and time point are not known. V gene TRBV9 combines with J gene TRBJ2-7; a weak D match, TRBD1 (6 bases). In nucleotides, the CDR3 is TGTGCCAGCAGCGTATCGTGGCAGGGGACCTACGAGCAGTACTTC. Its protein product is CASSVSWQGTYEQYF.